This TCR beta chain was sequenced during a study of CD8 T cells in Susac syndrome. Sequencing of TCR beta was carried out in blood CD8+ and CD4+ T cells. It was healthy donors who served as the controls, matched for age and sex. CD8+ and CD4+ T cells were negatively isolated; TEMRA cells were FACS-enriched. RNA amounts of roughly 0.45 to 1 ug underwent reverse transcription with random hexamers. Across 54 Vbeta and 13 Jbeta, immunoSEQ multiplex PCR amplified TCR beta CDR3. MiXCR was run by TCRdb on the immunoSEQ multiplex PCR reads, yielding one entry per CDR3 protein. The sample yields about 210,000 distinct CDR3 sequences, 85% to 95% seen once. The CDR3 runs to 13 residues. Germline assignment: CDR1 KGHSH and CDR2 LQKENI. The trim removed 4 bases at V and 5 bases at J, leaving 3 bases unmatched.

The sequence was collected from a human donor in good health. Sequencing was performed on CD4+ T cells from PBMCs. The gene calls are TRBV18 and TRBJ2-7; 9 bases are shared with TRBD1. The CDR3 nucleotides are TGTGCCAGCTCACGGGACAGGGTGGACGAGCAGTACGTC. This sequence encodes CASSRDRVDEQYV.